Listed below are T cell receptor beta chains from one sample, sequenced in a study of CD8+ T cells in alopecia areata. The method was immunoSEQ multiplex PCR; TCRdb's version includes in-frame clones alone and lacks a portion of them. The sample has 150,000 or so clones, around 49% seen once. Sequencing was performed on CD8+ T cells sorted from blood, taken at week 0. These receptors came from a human donor with alopecia areata. CDR3s include the opening cysteine and the closing phenylalanine or tryptophan. Each record gives: clone size, J gene, D gene, V gene, CDR3 DNA, CDR3 protein. D genes are given only for firm matches. Size is omitted from some rows. Given values are once, few, many or a class for expanded clones.

abundance: .; j_gene: TRBJ2-7; d_gene: .; v_gene: TRBV9; CDR3nt: TGTGCCAGCAGCGTGGGACAAGGTCCTTCCTACGAGCAGTACTTC; CDR3aa: CASSVGQGPSYEQYF
abundance: few; j_gene: TRBJ1-1; d_gene: .; v_gene: TRBV11-2; CDR3nt: TGTGCCAGCAGCTTCAAGGACACTGAAGCTTTCTTT; CDR3aa: CASSFKDTEAFF
abundance: .; j_gene: TRBJ2-2; d_gene: TRBD2; v_gene: TRBV6-5; CDR3nt: TGTGCCAGCAGCATACTAGCGGAAAACGGGGAGCTGTTTTTT; CDR3aa: CASSILAENGELFF
abundance: .; j_gene: TRBJ1-1; d_gene: .; v_gene: TRBV13; CDR3nt: TGTGCCAGCAGCCTCGGGGGGACGAACACTGAAGCTTTCTTT; CDR3aa: CASSLGGTNTEAFF
abundance: .; j_gene: TRBJ2-7; d_gene: .; v_gene: TRBV12-5; CDR3nt: TGTGCTAGTGGTTTGGTAACGGGATTCGAGCAGTACTTC; CDR3aa: CASGLVTGFEQYF
abundance: .; j_gene: TRBJ2-7; d_gene: .; v_gene: TRBV4-3; CDR3nt: TGCGCCAGCAGTTGGGCAGAATCCTACGAGCAGTACTTC; CDR3aa: CASSWAESYEQYF
abundance: .; j_gene: TRBJ1-5; d_gene: .; v_gene: TRBV4-1; CDR3nt: TGCGCCAGCAGCCAAGATAAATTGTCCCTTTATAGCAATCAGCCCCAGCATTTT; CDR3aa: CASSQDKLSLYSNQPQHF
abundance: .; j_gene: TRBJ2-2; d_gene: .; v_gene: TRBV6-1; CDR3nt: TGTGCCAGCAAGGGGCATGGGGACACCGGGGAGCTGTTTTTT; CDR3aa: CASKGHGDTGELFF
abundance: .; j_gene: TRBJ2-5; d_gene: .; v_gene: TRBV7-8; CDR3nt: TGTGCCAGCAGCTCCACGAACAGGGCGAACCAAGAGACCCAGTACTTC; CDR3aa: CASSSTNRANQETQYF
abundance: .; j_gene: TRBJ1-5; d_gene: .; v_gene: TRBV7-9; CDR3nt: TGTGCCAGCAGCTTAGGGCATCCGGGGGACGGCAATCAGCCCCAGCATTTT; CDR3aa: CASSLGHPGDGNQPQHF
abundance: .; j_gene: TRBJ2-7; d_gene: TRBD2; v_gene: TRBV13; CDR3nt: TGTGCCAGCAGCTCCCGAGGGAGTAGCGGGGCCTACGAGCAGTACTTC; CDR3aa: CASSSRGSSGAYEQYF
abundance: .; j_gene: TRBJ2-7; d_gene: .; v_gene: TRBV29-1; CDR3nt: TGCAGCGGTCTACTAGGGGGGACCGAGCAGTACTTC; CDR3aa: CSGLLGGTEQYF
abundance: few; j_gene: TRBJ1-4; d_gene: .; v_gene: TRBV27; CDR3nt: TGTGCCAGCAGTCACGACAGTGAAAAACTGTTTTTT; CDR3aa: CASSHDSEKLFF
abundance: few; j_gene: TRBJ1-1; d_gene: .; v_gene: TRBV29-1; CDR3nt: TGCAGCGTTGTTCGTAGGAACACTGAAGCTTTCTTT; CDR3aa: CSVVRRNTEAFF
abundance: few; j_gene: TRBJ1-2; d_gene: TRBD1; v_gene: TRBV13; CDR3nt: TGTGCCAGCAGCTCGGACAGGGGGAACTATGGCTACACCTTC; CDR3aa: CASSSDRGNYGYTF
abundance: .; j_gene: TRBJ1-5; d_gene: TRBD1; v_gene: TRBV18; CDR3nt: TGTGCCAGCTCACCCCGACAGGGGTATCAGCCCCAGCATTTT; CDR3aa: CASSPRQGYQPQHF
abundance: .; j_gene: TRBJ1-4; d_gene: .; v_gene: TRBV5-1; CDR3nt: TGCGCCAGCAGGGGATTGGGGGAGGATGAAAAACTGTTTTTT; CDR3aa: CASRGLGEDEKLFF
abundance: few; j_gene: TRBJ2-7; d_gene: .; v_gene: TRBV10-3; CDR3nt: TGTGCCATCAGTGAGAGAAGGGGCCTAACCTACGAGCAGTACTTC; CDR3aa: CAISERRGLTYEQYF
abundance: .; j_gene: TRBJ2-2; d_gene: .; v_gene: TRBV9; CDR3nt: TGTGCCAGCAGCGTAACTAGGAACACCGGGGAGCTGTTTTTT; CDR3aa: CASSVTRNTGELFF
abundance: .; j_gene: TRBJ2-7; d_gene: .; v_gene: TRBV13; CDR3nt: TGTGCCAGCAGCTTACGGGTCTCCTACGAGCAGTACTTC; CDR3aa: CASSLRVSYEQYF
abundance: few; j_gene: TRBJ1-2; d_gene: TRBD1; v_gene: TRBV4-1; CDR3nt: TGCGCCAGCAGCCCGGAACAGGGGCTCACTAACTATGGCTACACCTTC; CDR3aa: CASSPEQGLTNYGYTF
abundance: .; j_gene: TRBJ1-6; d_gene: .; v_gene: TRBV27; CDR3nt: TGTGCCAGCAGTTTAACAGAGAATTCACCCCTCCACTTT; CDR3aa: CASSLTENSPLHF
abundance: .; j_gene: TRBJ2-1; d_gene: .; v_gene: TRBV27; CDR3nt: TGTGCCAGCAGTCCTAATTTTCAAGAGCAGTTCTTC; CDR3aa: CASSPNFQEQFF
abundance: once; j_gene: TRBJ1-1; d_gene: .; v_gene: TRBV15; CDR3nt: TGTGCCACGTGGGACACTCAAAAAGGTGAAGCTTTCTTT; CDR3aa: CATWDTQKGEAFF
abundance: .; j_gene: TRBJ2-7; d_gene: TRBD1; v_gene: TRBV5-1; CDR3nt: TGCGCCAGCAGCCCCTGGACAGGGAATACCTACGAGCAGTACTTC; CDR3aa: CASSPWTGNTYEQYF
abundance: .; j_gene: TRBJ2-7; d_gene: TRBD1; v_gene: TRBV14; CDR3nt: TGTGCCAGCAGCCAAGGAGGACAGGAAATTAAGAAGTACTTC; CDR3aa: CASSQGGQEIKKYF
abundance: .; j_gene: TRBJ1-1; d_gene: .; v_gene: TRBV5-4; CDR3nt: TGTGCCAGCAGCTTGACAGACCCCACTGAAGCTTTCTTT; CDR3aa: CASSLTDPTEAFF
abundance: .; j_gene: TRBJ2-5; d_gene: .; v_gene: TRBV4-1; CDR3nt: TGCGCCAGCAGCCAAAGCCATACTCAAGAGACCCAGTACTTC; CDR3aa: CASSQSHTQETQYF
abundance: .; j_gene: TRBJ1-5; d_gene: .; v_gene: TRBV27; CDR3nt: TGTGCCAGCAGTACCGAGGGGGGCAATCAGCCCCAGCATTTT; CDR3aa: CASSTEGGNQPQHF
abundance: .; j_gene: TRBJ2-7; d_gene: TRBD2; v_gene: TRBV6-1; CDR3nt: TGTGCCAGCAGTACCCCTAGCGGGGGCCGCTACGAGCAGTACTTC; CDR3aa: CASSTPSGGRYEQYF